These 28 T cell receptor beta chains were sequenced from one sample in a study of shared clonotypes between healthy human individuals. Assay used: immunoSEQ multiplex PCR; TCRdb lists only in-frame clones, some missing. The sample has some 2,500,000 clones, roughly 93% seen once. Sequenced input: naive CD4+ T cells from PBMCs. Subset in this sample: CD45RA+ positively selected. All receptors come from a man younger than 35 in good health. Some clones in this sample may be carry-over from other donors' samples.

This chain joins TRBV7-9 and TRBJ2-1; D perhaps matches TRBD1 (6 bases). Trimming shortened V by 2 bases and J by 8 bases, and 22 bases separated the two germline ends. Germline CDR1 is SEHNR and CDR2 is FQNEAQ (reference sequence). The length of the CDR3 is 17 residues. The CDR3 region is CASSLPGWGHPRDEQFF. CDR3 bases: TGTGCCAGCAGCTTACCTGGTTGGGGACACCCTAGGGATGAGCAGTTCTTC.

The CDR3 DNA sequence: TGTGCCAGCTCACCTCTCCCGCCCACAGGGACACGCACAGATACGCAGTATTTT. This sequence encodes CASSPLPPTGTRTDTQYF. The gene calls are TRBV18 and TRBJ2-3; TRBD1 might be the D (6 bases). Germline loops: CDR1 KGHSH, CDR2 LQKENI. The CDR3 totals 18 residues. The V end lost 3 bases, the J end lost 1 base, and 20 bases lay between the germline ends.

This clone occurred once. The chain has TRBV19 and TRBJ1-1; a possible D gene is TRBD1 (5 bases). The ends were cut back, 6 bases at V and 4 bases at J, with 15 bases in the middle. Germline V lookup: CDR1 LNHDA, CDR2 SQIVND (reference sequence). The CDR3 spans 14 residues. CDR3 in DNA: TGTGCCAGTAGCTGGGACCGAGCCCTCACTGAAGCTTTCTTT. The encoded protein is CASSWDRALTEAFF.

The chain is built from TRBV5-1 and TRBJ1-1, with 7 bases fitting TRBD1. Germline V gene sequence: CDR1 SGHRS, CDR2 YFSETQ. V gave up 4 bases and J gave up 0 bases; unmatched junction bases: 12. The CDR3 has 17 residues. Here the CDR3 DNA reads TGCGCCAGCAGCCCCCTCCCTGGGACAGCCATGAACACTGAAGCTTTCTTT. Translated, it gives CASSPLPGTAMNTEAFF.

The rearrangement uses TRBV6-5 and TRBJ1-1; a weak D match, TRBD1 (5 bases). V dropped 3 bases and J dropped 4 bases, with 18 bases sitting between them. The CDR3 is 16 amino acids. Per the germline V gene, CDR1 is MNHEY and CDR2 is SVGAGI. CDR3 DNA: TGTGCCAGCAGTTATGCGTCAGGGCCATGGAGCACTGAAGCTTTCTTT. Its protein is CASSYASGPWSTEAFF.

This chain links TRBV11-3 with TRBJ1-1; D is undetermined. With 3 bases removed from V and 3 bases from J, the gap between germline ends came to 8 bases. Germline CDR1 and CDR2: SGHNT and YENEEA. This CDR3 is built from 13 residues. The CDR3 DNA sequence: TGTGCCAGCAGCTTGGGTGCCTACACTGAAGCTTTCTTT. It specifies CASSLGAYTEAFF.

The V call is TRBV7-2, the J call TRBJ2-7; D gene unclear. In germline, CDR1 is SGHTA, CDR2 FQGNSA. This CDR3 is built from 12 residues. Trimming left V 1 base short and J 6 bases short, with 7 bases between. The CDR3 here is CASSLDWLEQYF. The CDR3 region has the DNA TGTGCCAGCAGCTTAGACTGGCTCGAGCAGTACTTC.

The V gene is TRBV4-3, the J gene TRBJ1-5, with unresolved D. CDR1 and CDR2 (germline): LGHNA, YSLEER. This CDR3 is 14 amino acids long. V was trimmed by 3 bases and J by 5 bases, leaving 11 bases between them. CDR3 protein: CASSQGLPYQPQHF. In DNA, the CDR3 is TGCGCCAGCAGCCAGGGCCTACCTTATCAGCCCCAGCATTTT.

The rearrangement uses TRBV30 and TRBJ1-6; D gene ambiguous. This CDR3 region has 14 residues. Deletions cut 4 bases from V and 10 bases from J, with 17 bases between. CDR1 is GTSNPN, CDR2 SVGIG, per germline (reference sequence). This CDR3 reads CAWTWTAKMSPLHF. As DNA, the CDR3 is TGTGCCTGGACCTGGACGGCCAAAATGTCACCCCTCCACTTT.

V is TRBV7-9 and J is TRBJ1-4; the D is unclear. Trimming left V 5 bases short and J 10 bases short, with 11 bases between. The CDR3 sequence is 12 residues long. Per germline, CDR1 SEHNR and CDR2 FQNEAQ (reference sequence). This chain's CDR3 is CASSEQGGKLFF. CDR3 bases: TGTGCCAGCAGCGAGCAAGGCGGAAAACTGTTTTTT.

The chain couples TRBV12-5 to TRBJ1-1; D not certain. The CDR3 is 13 residues long. The ends were cut back, 5 bases at V and 1 base at J, with 8 bases in the middle. Germline loops: CDR1 LGHNT, CDR2 FRNRAP. The CDR3 coding sequence is TGTGCTAGTGGTGCGCAGGCGAACACTGAAGCTTTCTTT. Amino acid sequence: CASGAQANTEAFF.

This rearrangement joins TRBV14 to TRBJ2-3; perhaps D is TRBD1 or TRBD2 (7 bases each). Trimming took 2 bases from V and 9 from J, leaving 15 bases between them. Germline V lookup: CDR1 SGHDN, CDR2 FVKESK. This CDR3 is built from 14 residues. The CDR3 loop is CASSQWEGAVTQYF. The CDR3 region has the DNA TGTGCCAGCAGCCAATGGGAGGGGGCTGTGACGCAGTATTTT. The full variable domain, its missing parts supplied by reference TRBV14 and TRBJ2-3, is EAGVTQFPSHSVIEKGQTVTLRCDPISGHDNLYWYRRVMGKEIKFLLHFVKESKQDESGMPNNRFLAERTGGTYSTLKVQPAELEDSGVYFCASSQWEGAVTQYFGPGTRLTVL.

V usage is TRBV11-2 and J usage is TRBJ1-2; a weak D match, TRBD1 (5 bases). The CDR3 is 16 residues long. The germline V gene has CDR1 SGHAT and CDR2 FQNNGV. V lost 4 bases to trimming and J lost 0 bases, with 15 bases between them. CDR3 nucleotides: TGTGCCAGCAGCTATACCGGGACTATGTCTAACTATGGCTACACCTTC. Its protein is CASSYTGTMSNYGYTF.

In DNA form, the CDR3 reads TGTGCCAGCACTATTGGGACCCAGGGGAACCTTCCCCTGTTTTTT. It yields the protein CASTIGTQGNLPLFF. The chain uses TRBV5-5 and TRBJ1-4; D might be TRBD1 (6 bases). The CDR3 has 15 amino acids. Germline CDR1 is SGHKS and CDR2 is YYEKEE (reference sequence). V was shortened by 6 bases and J by 14 bases, with 26 bases between the two germline ends.

The CDR3 DNA sequence: TGTGCCTGGAGTAAGAATAGCAATCAGCCCCAGCATTTT. This translates into CAWSKNSNQPQHF. The chain recombines TRBV30 with TRBJ1-5; no reliable D call. Germline V gene sequence: CDR1 GTSNPN, CDR2 SVGIG (reference sequence). This CDR3 region has 13 residues. V dropped 2 bases and J dropped 0 bases, with 5 bases sitting between them.

This chain uses TRBV7-2 with TRBJ2-5, with 11 positions matching TRBD2. V lost 6 bases, J lost 9 bases, and 18 bases stayed unmatched. Germline lookup yields CDR1 SGHTA and CDR2 FQGNSA. This CDR3 is 17 amino acids long. DNA of the CDR3: TGTGCCAGCAGTCCGACTAGCGGGATTGGGGGCCAACGGGCCCAGTACTTC. This sequence encodes CASSPTSGIGGQRAQYF.

The chain has TRBV9 and TRBJ2-5; 7 bases map to TRBD2. Per the germline V gene, CDR1 is SGDLS and CDR2 is YYNGEE. V trimming: 4 bases; J trimming: 4 bases; junction bases outside the gene matches: 4. The CDR3 runs 13 residues. The CDR3 here is CASSTRLAETQYF. The CDR3 bases are TGTGCCAGCAGCACTAGACTAGCAGAGACCCAGTACTTC.

The chain is built from TRBV7-9 and TRBJ2-7; 10 bases are shared with TRBD1. V was clipped by 4 bases and J by 4 bases; unmatched bases: 7. The CDR3 consists of 15 residues. Per the germline V gene, CDR1 is SEHNR and CDR2 is FQNEAQ (reference sequence). CDR3 nucleotide sequence: TGTGCCAGCAGCTCCGACCGACAGGGGGCATACGAGCAGTACTTC. Protein product: CASSSDRQGAYEQYF. Full variable domain (outside the CDR3, taken from reference TRBV7-9 and TRBJ2-7): DTGVSQNPRHKITKRGQNVTFRCDPISEHNRLYWYRQTLGQGPEFLTYFQNEAQLEKSRLLSDRFSAERPKGSFSTLEIQRTEQGDSAMYLCASSSDRQGAYEQYFGPGTRLTVT.

The chain has TRBV10-3 and TRBJ2-7; weak D call: TRBD2 (6 bases). This CDR3 region has 13 residues. Trimming stripped 8 bases from V and 3 bases from J, with 14 bases between. Germline V lookup: CDR1 ENHRY, CDR2 SYGVKD. CDR3 coding DNA: TGTGCCATCCAGAGCGGAGGGGACTACGAGCAGTACTTC. This translates into CAIQSGGDYEQYF.

V gene TRBV9 combines with J gene TRBJ2-5, with a possible D match to TRBD2 (5 bases). This CDR3 region has 16 residues. Germline lookup yields CDR1 SGDLS and CDR2 YYNGEE. V lost 0 bases and J 1 base, leaving 13 bases between the germline ends. The CDR3 bases are TGTGCCAGCAGCGTAGGCGTAGGAGAGGGCCAAGAGACCCAGTACTTC. Translated, it gives CASSVGVGEGQETQYF.

This sequence joins TRBV18 and TRBJ2-5, with 9 bases matching TRBD2. The CDR3 contains 14 residues. V gave up 6 bases and J gave up 4 bases; unmatched junction bases: 6. The germline V gene encodes CDR1 KGHSH and CDR2 LQKENI. The chain's CDR3 is CASSLGLARETQYF. CDR3 in DNA: TGTGCCAGCTCCCTCGGACTAGCGCGAGAGACCCAGTACTTC.

The rearrangement uses TRBV5-1 and TRBJ1-2, with 10 bases matching TRBD1. The CDR3 totals 17 residues. CDR1 SGHRS and CDR2 YFSETQ come from the germline V gene. V gave up 4 bases and J gave up 6 bases; unmatched junction bases: 15. The CDR3 DNA follows: TGCGCCAGCAGCACAGGTCTTATCGGGACAGGGGCTAATGGCTACACCTTC. Its translation: CASSTGLIGTGANGYTF.

The chain recombines TRBV18 with TRBJ2-7; possibly TRBD1 for D (5 bases). The germline V gene has CDR1 KGHSH and CDR2 LQKENI. There are 15 residues in the CDR3. V gave up 2 bases and J gave up 7 bases, with 18 bases separating them. CDR3 DNA: TGTGCCAGCTCACCATCGCAGGGCGCTATTTGGGAGCAGTACTTC. It codes for CASSPSQGAIWEQYF.

This chain joins TRBV10-3 and TRBJ2-4; D is possibly TRBD2 (6 bases). This CDR3 comprises 13 residues. Per germline, CDR1 ENHRY and CDR2 SYGVKD. V was clipped by 0 bases and J by 9 bases, with 9 bases between them. The DNA for the CDR3 is TGTGCCATCAGTGAGTCGATGGGGGGCATTCAGTACTTC. The encoded protein is CAISESMGGIQYF.

V gene TRBV7-9 combines with J gene TRBJ2-1; 9 bases are a match to TRBD2. CDR3 length: 15 amino acids. V lost 4 bases, J lost 3 bases, and 4 bases stayed unmatched. CDR1 and CDR2 from the germline V gene are SEHNR and FQNEAQ (reference sequence). CDR3 nucleotides: TGTGCCAGCAGCTCCGGGACTAGCATCTACAATGAGCAGTTCTTC. Its translation: CASSSGTSIYNEQFF.

A note on this clone: One end of the junction fails to match germline, which may point to a read error. The V and J genes are TRBV7-9 and TRBJ2-4; TRBD2 matches at 11 bases. The length of the CDR3 is 13 residues. From germline, CDR1 is SEHNR and CDR2 FQNEAQ (reference sequence). In DNA, the CDR3 is TGTGCCAGCAGCTTAGTAGCGGGAGGGCCTTGGACCTTC. It yields the protein CASSLVAGGPWTF.

The rearrangement links TRBV15 to TRBJ2-7; TRBD1 might be the D (5 bases). The germline V and J ends were trimmed by 5 bases and 1 base, with 12 bases remaining between them. The CDR3 covers 14 residues. CDR1 is LNHNV, CDR2 YYDKDF, per germline (reference sequence). CDR3 sequence reads: CATSAAQASYEQYF. Written as DNA, the CDR3 is TGTGCCACCAGCGCCGCACAGGCGTCCTACGAGCAGTACTTC.

The chain is built from TRBV7-9 and TRBJ1-4; D ambiguous. The CDR3 extends over 14 amino acids. Germline V gene data show CDR1 as SEHNR and CDR2 as FQNEAQ (reference sequence). Trimming removed 5 bases at V and 8 bases at J, with 15 bases between. CDR3 nucleotide sequence: TGTGCCAGCAGCACCCTTCCGGGGTGGGAAAAACTGTTTTTT. This encodes CASSTLPGWEKLFF.